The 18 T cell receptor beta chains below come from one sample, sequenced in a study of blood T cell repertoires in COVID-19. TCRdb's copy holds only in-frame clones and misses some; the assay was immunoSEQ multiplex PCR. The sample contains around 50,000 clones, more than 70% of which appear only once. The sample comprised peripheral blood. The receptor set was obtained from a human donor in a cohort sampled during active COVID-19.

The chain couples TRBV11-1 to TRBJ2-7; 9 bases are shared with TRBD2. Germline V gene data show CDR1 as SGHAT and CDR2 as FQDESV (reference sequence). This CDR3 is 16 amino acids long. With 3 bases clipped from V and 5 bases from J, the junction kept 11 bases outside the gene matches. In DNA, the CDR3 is TGTGCCAGCAGCTTGGGTAGCGGGAGAATCGGAAACGAGCAGTACTTC. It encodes CASSLGSGRIGNEQYF.

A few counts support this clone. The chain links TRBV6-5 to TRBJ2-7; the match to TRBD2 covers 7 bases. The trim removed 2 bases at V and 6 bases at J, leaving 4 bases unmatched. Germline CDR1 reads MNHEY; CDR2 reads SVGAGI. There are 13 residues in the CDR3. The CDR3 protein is CASSYEGGREQYF. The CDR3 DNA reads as TGTGCCAGCAGTTACGAGGGAGGGCGCGAGCAGTACTTC.

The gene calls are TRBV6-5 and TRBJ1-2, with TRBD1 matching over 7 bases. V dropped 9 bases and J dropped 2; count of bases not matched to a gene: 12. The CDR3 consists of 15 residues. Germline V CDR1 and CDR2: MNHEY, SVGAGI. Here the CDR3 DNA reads TGTGCCAGTCGAAAGGGGGCAGCATACAACTATGGCTACACCTTC. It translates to CASRKGAAYNYGYTF.

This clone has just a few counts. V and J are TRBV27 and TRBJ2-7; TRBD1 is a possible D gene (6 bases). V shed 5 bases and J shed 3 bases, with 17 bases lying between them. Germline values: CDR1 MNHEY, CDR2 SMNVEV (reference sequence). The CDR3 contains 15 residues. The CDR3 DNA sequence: TGTGCCAGCAGTGTTTTCACAGGGTTGAACTACGAGCAGTACTTC. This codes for CASSVFTGLNYEQYF.

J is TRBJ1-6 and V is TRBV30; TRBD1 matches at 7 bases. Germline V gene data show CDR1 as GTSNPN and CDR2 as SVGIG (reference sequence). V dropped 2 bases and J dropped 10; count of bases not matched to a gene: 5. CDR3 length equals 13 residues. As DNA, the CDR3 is TGTGCCTGGAGTAGGGACAGTAGGTCACCCCTCCACTTT. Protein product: CAWSRDSRSPLHF.

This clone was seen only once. CDR3 nucleotide sequence: TGTGCCAGCAGTTACTCGTTGGGACAGGGGGCTGCTGAAGCTTTCTTT. Its translation is CASSYSLGQGAAEAFF. The chain combines TRBV6-5 with TRBJ1-1; 12 bases map to TRBD1. Germline-derived CDR1 and CDR2 are MNHEY and SVGAGI. V was pared by 0 bases and J by 6 bases, with 5 bases of the junction left unmatched. This CDR3 region has 16 residues.

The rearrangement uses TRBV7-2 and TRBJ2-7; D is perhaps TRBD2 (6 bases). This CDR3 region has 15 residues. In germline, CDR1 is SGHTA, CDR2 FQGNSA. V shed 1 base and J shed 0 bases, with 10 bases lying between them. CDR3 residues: CASSLDGSSSYEQYF. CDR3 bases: TGTGCCAGCAGCTTAGACGGGAGCAGCTCCTACGAGCAGTACTTC.

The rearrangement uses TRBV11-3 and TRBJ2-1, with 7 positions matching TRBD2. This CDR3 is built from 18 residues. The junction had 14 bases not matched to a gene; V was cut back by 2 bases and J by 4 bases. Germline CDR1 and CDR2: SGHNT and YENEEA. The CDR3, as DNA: TGTGCCAGCAGCTTATGGGGCGGGAGTCAAGCCCCTTACAATGAGCAGTTCTTC. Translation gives CASSLWGGSQAPYNEQFF.

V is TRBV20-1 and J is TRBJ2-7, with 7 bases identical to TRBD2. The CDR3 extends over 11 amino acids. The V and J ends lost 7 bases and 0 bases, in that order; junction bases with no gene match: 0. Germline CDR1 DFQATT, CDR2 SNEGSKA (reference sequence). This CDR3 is CSGGSSYEQYF. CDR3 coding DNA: TGCAGTGGCGGGAGCTCCTACGAGCAGTACTTC.

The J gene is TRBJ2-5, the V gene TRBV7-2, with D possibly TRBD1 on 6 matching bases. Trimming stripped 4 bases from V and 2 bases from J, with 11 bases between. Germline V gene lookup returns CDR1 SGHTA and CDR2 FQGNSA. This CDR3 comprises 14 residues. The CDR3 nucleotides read TGTGCCAGCAGCTCAGCAGGGGTTCAAGAGACCCAGTACTTC. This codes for CASSSAGVQETQYF.

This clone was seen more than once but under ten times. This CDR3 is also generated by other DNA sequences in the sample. The CDR3, as DNA: TGTGCCAGCAGTTACACGGGACAGGGGGCTGGCTACACCTTC. Translating gives CASSYTGQGAGYTF. This sequence joins TRBV6-5 and TRBJ1-2, with TRBD1 matching over 12 bases. CDR3 length: 14 amino acids. The germline CDR1 and CDR2 sequences are MNHEY and SVGAGI. V shed 2 bases, J shed 7 bases, and the junction held 2 bases outside the gene matches.

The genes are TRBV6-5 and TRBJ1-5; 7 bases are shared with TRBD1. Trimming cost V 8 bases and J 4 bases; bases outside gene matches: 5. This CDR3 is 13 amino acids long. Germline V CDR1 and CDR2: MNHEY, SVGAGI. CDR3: CASRRDRNQPQHF. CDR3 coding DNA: TGTGCCAGCCGCCGGGACAGAAATCAGCCCCAGCATTTT.

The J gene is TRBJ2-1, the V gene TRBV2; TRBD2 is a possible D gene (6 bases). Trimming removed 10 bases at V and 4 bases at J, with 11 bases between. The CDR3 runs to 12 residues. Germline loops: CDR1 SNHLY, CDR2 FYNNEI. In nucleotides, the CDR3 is TGTGCCATACTCGGGGGTTACAATGAGCAGTTCTTC. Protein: CAILGGYNEQFF.

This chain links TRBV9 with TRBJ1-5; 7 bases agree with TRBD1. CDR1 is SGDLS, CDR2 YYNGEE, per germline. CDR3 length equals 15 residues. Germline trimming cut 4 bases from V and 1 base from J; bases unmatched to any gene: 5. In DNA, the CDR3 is TGTGCCAGCAGCCCGACGACAGGGAGCAATCAGCCCCAGCATTTT. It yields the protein CASSPTTGSNQPQHF.

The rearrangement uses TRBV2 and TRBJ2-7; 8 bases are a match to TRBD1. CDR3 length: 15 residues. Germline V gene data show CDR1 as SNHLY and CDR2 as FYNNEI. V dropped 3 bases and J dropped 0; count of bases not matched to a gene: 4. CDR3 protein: CASSDPGQGSYEQYF. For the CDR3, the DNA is TGTGCCAGCAGTGACCCCGGACAGGGCTCCTACGAGCAGTACTTC. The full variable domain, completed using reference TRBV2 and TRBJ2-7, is EPEVTQTPSHQVTQMGQEVILRCVPISNHLYFYWYRQILGQKVEFLVSFYNNEISEKSEIFDDQFSVERPDGSNFTLKIRSTKLEDSAMYFCASSDPGQGSYEQYFGPGTRLTVT.

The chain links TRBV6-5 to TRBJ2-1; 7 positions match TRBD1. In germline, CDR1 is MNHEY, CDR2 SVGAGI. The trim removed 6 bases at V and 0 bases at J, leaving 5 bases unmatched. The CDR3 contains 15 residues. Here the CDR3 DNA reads TGTGCCAGCAGCCAGGACAGGAGCTCCTACAATGAGCAGTTCTTC. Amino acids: CASSQDRSSYNEQFF.

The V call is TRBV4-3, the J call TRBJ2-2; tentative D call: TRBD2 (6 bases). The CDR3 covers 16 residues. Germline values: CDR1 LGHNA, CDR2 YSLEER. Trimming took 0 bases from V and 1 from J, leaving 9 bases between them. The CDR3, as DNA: TGCGCCAGCAGCCAAGATCAGGGACTGAACACCGGGGAGCTGTTTTTT. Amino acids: CASSQDQGLNTGELFF.

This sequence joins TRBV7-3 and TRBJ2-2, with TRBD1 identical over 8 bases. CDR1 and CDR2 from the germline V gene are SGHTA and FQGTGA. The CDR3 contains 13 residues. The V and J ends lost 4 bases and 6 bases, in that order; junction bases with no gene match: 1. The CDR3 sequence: CASSSQGAGELFF. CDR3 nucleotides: TGTGCCAGCAGCTCACAGGGGGCCGGGGAGCTGTTTTTT.